This TCR beta chain was retrieved from a study of T cells in Graves' hyperthyroidism and ophthalmopathy (dated by TCRdb to about 2019). Background for the entire study: Peripheral blood was collected at initial diagnosis, before any treatment. An independent validation cohort of under 20 hyperthyroidism patients and over 15 patients who later progressed to ophthalmopathy tested prospective prediction of ophthalmopathy. The approximately 90 discovery patients were divided at random into training and test sets in a 7:3 ratio. In several Graves' hyperthyroidism patients, the study also compared T-cell repertoires from thyroid tissue with T-cell repertoires from blood. To identify TCR V-J signatures that set the groups apart, the researchers used a discovery cohort of 100 patients, made up of 40 to 45 with Graves' ophthalmopathy and about 59 with stable Graves' hyperthyroidism. After blood sampling, hyperthyroidism patients were treated with methimazole at a starting dose of 30 mg daily, and ophthalmopathy patients were treated with high-dose intravenous methylprednisolone. The paper describes TCR Vbeta CDR3 sequencing of about 140 peripheral blood samples, made up of some 40 ophthalmopathy patients, over 70 hyperthyroidism patients and about 17 progressor patients.

TCR beta CDR3 regions were amplified from RNA transcripts. For the first round of RT-PCR on the TCR CDR3, the HTBI primer set was used together with the Qiagen OneStep RT-PCR kit. The libraries were constructed in a second round of multiplex PCR and then size-selected and purified. Libraries were sequenced paired-end with 100 bp reads on an Illumina HiSeq2000. Under the source paper's analysis protocol: SOAPnuke was used to process the raw data, with reads discarded if the reads contained adapters or uncalled bases, had a mean Phred below 15, or lacked an exact constant-primer or identifier match. COPE v1.2.5 was used to merge the high-quality paired reads, and each unique nucleotide sequence was defined as a clonotype. Clonotypes were aligned to IMGT TRBV, TRBD and TRBJ reference segments using MiTCR v1.1. The analysis was restricted to V-J combinations with a frequency above 0.0001, which together covered 99% to 99.2% of the repertoires. A TCS score was defined as the ratio between F50 (clonal expansion) and ExV (chaos), using BLOSUM62-based TCRdist between CDR3 peptides within each V-J. Welch's t-statistics and random forest reduced some 510 V-J features to roughly 13, which were used in a naive Bayes classifier (R e1071). The public reads were reprocessed in TCRdb via fastp at Q25 and MiXCR, keeping in-frame beta chains. Rows are combined by CDR3 protein, so each entry shows the most common genes and DNA. TCRdb, rather than the study authors, made the V and J calls. The table for this sample lists about 210,000 distinct CDR3 sequences; roughly 15% of them were counted only once. The top ten clones comprise around 52% of the sample.

Stable Graves' hyperthyroidism was defined as no progression to ophthalmopathy during 18 months of follow-up. The hyperthyroidism patients were between 18 and 65 years old and newly diagnosed, with a disease duration of less than 2 months. Any patient with an uncontrolled infection, another autoimmune disease, pregnancy or lactation was excluded. Diagnoses were established on the basis of clinical symptoms, serum thyroxine and TRAb, thyroid ultrasound, and orbital computed tomography. PBMCs were separated from under 11 ml of fresh peripheral blood using Ficoll-Paque density gradient centrifugation. Total RNA was extracted with Trizol reagent, and quality was checked on an Agilent 2100 Bioanalyzer. This clonotype has at least ten counts. Its antigen remains unidentified. No base quality values were provided; no much bigger clone lies one nucleotide off. The study at large found these results: A model built on a 13 V-J signature distinguished ophthalmopathy from stable hyperthyroidism, reaching 85% to 90% sensitivity and about 81% specificity in cross-validation and 80%/75% in testing. Sample size was not statistically predetermined, and investigators were not blinded to group allocation. In validation, the model predicted progression to ophthalmopathy a median of approximately 6.6 months before onset, with over 60% sensitivity and roughly 77% specificity. Most expanded thyroid clonotypes (frequency above 0.001) were also detected in blood, suggesting blood repertoires may reflect thyroid immune responses.

The CDR3 contains 14 residues, cysteine and phenylalanine counted. The sequence is cut down to CDR3 DNA, 42 bases in frame from base 1. Sequences DFQATT (CDR1) and SNEGSKA (CDR2) are obtained from the germline V gene (reference sequence). At the junction V is shortened by 6 bases and J by 5 bases, with 18 bases in between. The sequenced sample was blood. The chain is made from TRBV20-1 and TRBJ2-3; no confident D gene assignment can be made. This TCR derives from a man aged 50 to 59 with Graves' hyperthyroidism. The CDR3 has the sequence CSALNDPWVDTQYF. In nucleotide form, the sequence is TGCAGTGCCTTAAACGACCCTTGGGTAGATACGCAGTATTTT.